This entry is about one TCR beta chain. Its antigen is still unknown. Base qualities were left out, and no much larger clone turns up one base away. The data are from a study of blood T cell repertoires in COVID-19 (TCRdb year 2020). In the study overall: Collaborator samples came from the United States, Italy and Spain and covered acute and convalescent phases of COVID-19. The material from the prospective study consisted of cDNA or gDNA derived from T cells, B-cell-depleted T cells, or PBMCs. Nearly every sample came with metadata listing a de-identified subject ID, COVID-19 status, age in years and sex. The samples were drawn from the first 160 participants of the ongoing ImmuneRACE study and from over 950 subjects provided by 6 global collaborators. The dataset comprised deeply sampled blood TCRbeta repertoires from subjects exposed to, actively infected with, or recovered from COVID-19. A freely available public database, intended as a resource for researchers studying the immune response to SARS-CoV-2, is where the repertoires were released. HLA class I and class II types, where available, came from metadata supplied by the sample provider rather than from assay-based typing.

Taken from the germline V gene, the CDR1 and CDR2 loops are SNHLY and FYNNEI. V gives up 6 bases and J gives up 8 bases, and the segment between their germline ends measures 9 bases. The CDR3, from cysteine to phenylalanine, totals 11 residues. Left in the record is the CDR3 DNA by itself, 33 bases read in frame from the first base. Study-level results and caveats: The quantity of clinical and demographic metadata differed by source and by participant and was supplied without curation.

Whole blood was collected in K2EDTA tubes by collaborating institutions according to the institutions' own protocols. For TCRbeta analysis, collaborators shipped samples as frozen whole blood, isolated PBMCs, or DNA extracted from either of those sample types. TCRbeta CDR3 regions were amplified from genomic DNA by means of the immunoSEQ Assay, a bias-controlled multiplex PCR. The original methods were these. The number of nucleated cells in each sample was estimated from the amplification of reference gene primers within the assay. Sequence reads were collapsed and filtered to measure the absolute abundance of every unique TCRbeta CDR3 rearrangement. Productive Simpson clonality was computed per sample as the square root of Simpson's diversity index over productive rearrangements. In TCRdb, the immuneACCESS table is reduced to in-frame sequences with V and J assigned. These tables do not hold every clone; where another copy was compared, an unresolved V gene accounts for under half, and the others remain unexplained. V, J and clone size were drawn from that table, and D and trimming were deduced from the DNA. This sample comprises about 100,000 clones, approximately 93% of them detected only once. Of the sample, less than 2.5% is held by the ten largest clones.

This clonotype was obtained from a man aged 45 to 65 with active COVID-19. Input material: peripheral blood. The rearranged chain carries TRBV2 and TRBJ2-3, with the D segment identity uncertain. The CDR3 has the sequence CASSREVTQYF. The DNA reads TGTGCCAGCAGCCGTGAGGTTACGCAGTATTTT.